The clone carrying this TCR beta chain has ten or more counts. Genomic DNA, the template, was used for profiling of the TCR beta VDJ and CDR3. TCRdb re-derived calls from the reads in MiXCR, one entry per CDR3 protein. This table holds some 200,000 distinct CDR3 sequences, more than 45% found once. This sample stems from a study of CD8+CD57+ T cells in acquired aplastic anemia. Study at large: The mean DNA yield obtained from sorted CD4+ and CD8+ cells came to about 3 ug.

The germline V gene encodes CDR1 SGHAT and CDR2 FQNNGV. Germline trimming cut 4 bases from V and 7 bases from J; bases unmatched to any gene: 5. The CDR3 consists of 14 residues. Patients who underwent sequencing had shown CD8+CD57+ cell expansion by flow cytometry. V gene TRBV11-2 combines with J gene TRBJ1-4; TRBD1 matches at 8 bases. The clonotype was recovered from a human donor with aplastic anemia. The material sequenced was sorted CD4+, CD8+, or CD8+CD57+ T cells (not recorded which) from PBMCs. CDR3 sequence reads: CASSSGQGGEKLFF. CDR3 DNA sequence: TGTGCCAGCAGCTCCGGACAGGGAGGTGAAAAACTGTTTTTT.